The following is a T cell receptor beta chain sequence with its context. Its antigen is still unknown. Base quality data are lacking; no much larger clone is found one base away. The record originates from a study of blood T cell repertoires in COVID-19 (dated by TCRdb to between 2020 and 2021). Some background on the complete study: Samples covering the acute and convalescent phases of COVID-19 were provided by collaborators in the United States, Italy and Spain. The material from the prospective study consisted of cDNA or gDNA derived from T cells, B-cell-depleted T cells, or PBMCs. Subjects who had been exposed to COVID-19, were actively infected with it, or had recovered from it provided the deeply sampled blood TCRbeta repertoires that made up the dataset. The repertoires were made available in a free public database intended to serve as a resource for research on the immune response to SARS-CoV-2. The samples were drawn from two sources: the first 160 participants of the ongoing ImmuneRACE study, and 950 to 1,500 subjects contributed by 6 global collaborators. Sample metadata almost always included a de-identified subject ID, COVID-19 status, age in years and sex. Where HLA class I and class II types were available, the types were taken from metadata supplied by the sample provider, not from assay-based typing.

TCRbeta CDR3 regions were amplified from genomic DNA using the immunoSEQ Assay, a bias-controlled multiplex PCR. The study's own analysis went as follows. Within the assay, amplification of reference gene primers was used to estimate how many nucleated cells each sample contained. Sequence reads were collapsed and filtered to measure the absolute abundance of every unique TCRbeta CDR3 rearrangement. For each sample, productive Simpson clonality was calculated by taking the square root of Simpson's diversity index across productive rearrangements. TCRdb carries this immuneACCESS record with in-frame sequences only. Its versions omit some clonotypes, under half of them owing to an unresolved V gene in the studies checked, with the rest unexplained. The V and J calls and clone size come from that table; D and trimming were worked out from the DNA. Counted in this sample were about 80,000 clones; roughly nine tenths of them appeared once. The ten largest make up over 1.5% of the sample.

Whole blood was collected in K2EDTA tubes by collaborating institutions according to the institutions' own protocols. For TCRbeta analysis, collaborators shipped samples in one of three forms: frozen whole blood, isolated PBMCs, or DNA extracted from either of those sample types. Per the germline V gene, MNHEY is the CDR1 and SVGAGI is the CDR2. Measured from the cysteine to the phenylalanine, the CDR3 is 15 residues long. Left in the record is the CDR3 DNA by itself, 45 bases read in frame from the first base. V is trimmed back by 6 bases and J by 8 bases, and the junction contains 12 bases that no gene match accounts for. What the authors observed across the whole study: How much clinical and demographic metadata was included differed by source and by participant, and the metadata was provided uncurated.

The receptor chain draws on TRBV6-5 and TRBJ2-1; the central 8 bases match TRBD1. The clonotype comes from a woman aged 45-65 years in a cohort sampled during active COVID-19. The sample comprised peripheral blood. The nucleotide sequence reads TGTGCCAGCAGGCGGCCCCGGACAGGGTGGCATGAGCAGTTCTTC. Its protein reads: CASRRPRTGWHEQFF.